This TCR beta chain emerged from a study of cytomegalovirus exposure and HLA in healthy donors. Study as a whole: The roughly 120 validation repertoires, a later analysis reported, used the same platform as the approximately 630 first-cohort repertoires.

Study-wide findings and caveats: The study recorded over 150 TCR beta chains that were cytomegalovirus-associated. The tendency of first-cohort TCR clusters to co-occur in the 110 or so validation repertoires emerged from a later analysis. Most TCR sequences were rare, but some public TCRs occurred in many donors.

Sequencing was performed with immunoSEQ multiplex PCR; in TCRdb, only in-frame clones are kept and a portion is missing. The table lists 200,000 to 250,000 clones, approximately 87% of them singletons. Trimming removed 4 bases at V and 3 bases at J, with 20 bases between. The CDR3 is 16 amino acids. Germline V gives CDR1 SGHRS, CDR2 YFSETQ. Notes on this clone: Its antigen remains unidentified.

The receptor comes from a woman in her late teens or twenties in good health and CMV-seronegative. The V gene is TRBV5-1, the J gene TRBJ2-7; possible D gene TRBD2, 6 bases. The specimen was PBMCs. The CDR3 nucleotides read TGCGCCAGCAGCGACCTCGTTTCCGCGGGGATCTACGAGCAGTACTTC. Protein sequence: CASSDLVSAGIYEQYF.